Listed below are T cell receptor beta chains from one sample, sequenced in a study of shared clonotypes between healthy human individuals. Libraries were prepared by immunoSEQ multiplex PCR; TCRdb keeps only in-frame clonotypes and omits some of them. The table has about 2.4 million clones, roughly nine tenths seen once. The material sequenced was naive CD4+ T cells sorted from blood. The source of these receptors is a man in his late teens or twenties in good health. Both conserved end residues are part of each CDR3. A D gene is named only where the DNA matches it firmly. The size of a clone is reported for some rows only, either as once, few or many, or as a class for expanded clones.

once,.,TRBV6-5,TRBJ1-1,CASCRESTEAFF,TGTGCCAGTTGCAGGGAAAGTACTGAAGCTTTCTTT
.,.,TRBV11-3,TRBJ2-2,CASSPGSLTGELFF,TGTGCCAGCAGCCCCGGGTCCTTGACCGGGGAGCTGTTTTTT
.,TRBD1,TRBV5-1,TRBJ1-1,CASSLDRGRGAFF,TGCGCCAGCAGCCTAGACAGGGGTCGGGGAGCTTTCTTT
.,.,TRBV18,TRBJ2-7,CASSLTPGRSSYEQYF,TGTGCCAGCTCACTAACACCGGGTCGGAGCTCCTACGAGCAGTACTTC
.,.,TRBV30,TRBJ2-3,CAWGDGGTDTQYF,TGTGCCTGGGGGGATGGGGGCACAGATACGCAGTATTTT
.,.,TRBV21-1,TRBJ1-5,CASSMSLTGQSHQPQHF,TGTGCCAGCAGCATGAGTCTAACGGGACAGAGCCATCAGCCCCAGCATTTT
.,.,TRBV28,TRBJ1-1,CASSWSGTVNTEAFF,TGTGCCAGCAGTTGGTCCGGGACGGTGAACACTGAAGCTTTCTTT
.,TRBD1,TRBV6-1,TRBJ1-2,CASSRTGQGSGYTF,TGTGCCAGCAGTAGAACGGGACAGGGTAGCGGCTACACCTTC
.,.,TRBV18,TRBJ1-3,CASSPPAGLPSGNTIYF,TGTGCCAGCTCACCTCCCGCGGGCCTTCCATCTGGAAACACCATATATTTT
.,.,TRBV19,TRBJ1-4,CASMGGAVGEKLFF,TGTGCCAGTATGGGTGGGGCAGTTGGAGAAAAACTGTTTTTT